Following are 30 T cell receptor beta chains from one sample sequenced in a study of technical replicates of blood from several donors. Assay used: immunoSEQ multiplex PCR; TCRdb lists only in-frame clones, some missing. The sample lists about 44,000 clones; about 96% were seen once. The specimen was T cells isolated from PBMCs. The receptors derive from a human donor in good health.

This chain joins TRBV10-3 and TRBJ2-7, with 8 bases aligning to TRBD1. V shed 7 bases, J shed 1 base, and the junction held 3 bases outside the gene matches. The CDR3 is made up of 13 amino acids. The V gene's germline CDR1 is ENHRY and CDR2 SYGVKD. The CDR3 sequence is CAINQGASYEQYF. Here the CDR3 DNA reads TGTGCCATCAACCAGGGGGCATCCTACGAGCAGTACTTC.

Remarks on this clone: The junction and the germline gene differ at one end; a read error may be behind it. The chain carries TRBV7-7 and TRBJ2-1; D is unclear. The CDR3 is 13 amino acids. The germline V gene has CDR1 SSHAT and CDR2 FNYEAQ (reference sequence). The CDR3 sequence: CASSLGTVNEQFF. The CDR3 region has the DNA TGTGCTAGCAGCTTAGGTACAGTCAATGAGCAGTTCTTC. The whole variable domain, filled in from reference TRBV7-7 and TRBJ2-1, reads GAGVSQSPRYKVTKRGQDVTLRCDPISSHATLYWYQQALGQGPEFLTYFNYEAQPDKSGLPSDRFSAERPEGSISTLTIQRTEQRDSAMYRCASSLGTVNEQFFGPGTRLTVL.

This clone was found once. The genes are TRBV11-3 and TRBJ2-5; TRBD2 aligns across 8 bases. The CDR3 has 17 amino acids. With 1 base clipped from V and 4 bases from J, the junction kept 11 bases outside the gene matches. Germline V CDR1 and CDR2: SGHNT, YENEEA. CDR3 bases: TGTGCCAGCAGCTTAGGGACTAGCATCAATTTGGGAGAGACCCAGTACTTC. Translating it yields CASSLGTSINLGETQYF.

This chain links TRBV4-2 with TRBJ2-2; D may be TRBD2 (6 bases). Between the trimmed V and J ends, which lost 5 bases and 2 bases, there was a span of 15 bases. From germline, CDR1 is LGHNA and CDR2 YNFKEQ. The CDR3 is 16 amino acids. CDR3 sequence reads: CASSARLVDNTGELFF. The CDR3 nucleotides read TGTGCCAGCAGCGCAAGACTAGTAGATAACACCGGGGAGCTGTTTTTT.

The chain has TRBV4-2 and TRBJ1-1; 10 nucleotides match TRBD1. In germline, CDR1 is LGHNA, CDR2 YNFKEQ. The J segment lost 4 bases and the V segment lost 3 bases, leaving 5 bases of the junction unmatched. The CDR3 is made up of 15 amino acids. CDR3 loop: CASSQLDRGGTEAFF. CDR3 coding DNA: TGTGCCAGCAGCCAGCTGGACAGGGGGGGCACTGAAGCTTTCTTT.

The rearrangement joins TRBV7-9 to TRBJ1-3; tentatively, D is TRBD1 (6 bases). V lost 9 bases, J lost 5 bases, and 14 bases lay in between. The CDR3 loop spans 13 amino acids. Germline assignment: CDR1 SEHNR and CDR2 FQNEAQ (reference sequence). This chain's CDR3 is CASYRDNRNTIYF. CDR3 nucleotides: TGTGCCAGTTACCGGGACAACCGAAACACCATATATTTT.

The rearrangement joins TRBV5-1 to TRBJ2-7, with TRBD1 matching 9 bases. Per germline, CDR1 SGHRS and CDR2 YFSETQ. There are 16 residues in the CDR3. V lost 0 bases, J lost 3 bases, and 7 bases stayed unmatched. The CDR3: CASSLVGQGGGYEQYF. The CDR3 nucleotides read TGCGCCAGCAGCTTGGTGGGACAGGGAGGGGGCTACGAGCAGTACTTC.

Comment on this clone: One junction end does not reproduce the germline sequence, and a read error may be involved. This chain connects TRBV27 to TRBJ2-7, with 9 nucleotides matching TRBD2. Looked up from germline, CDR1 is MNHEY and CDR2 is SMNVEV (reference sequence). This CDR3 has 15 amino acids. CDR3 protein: CASRETGTSSNEQYF. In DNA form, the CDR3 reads TGTGCCAGCAGAGAAACCGGGACTAGCTCCAACGAGCAGTACTTC.

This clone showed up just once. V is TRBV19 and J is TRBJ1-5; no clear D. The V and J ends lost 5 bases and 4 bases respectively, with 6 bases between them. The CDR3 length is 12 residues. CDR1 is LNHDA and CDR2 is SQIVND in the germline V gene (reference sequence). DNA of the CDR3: TGTGCCAGTAGTTTGCTAAATCAGCCCCAGCATTTT. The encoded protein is CASSLLNQPQHF.

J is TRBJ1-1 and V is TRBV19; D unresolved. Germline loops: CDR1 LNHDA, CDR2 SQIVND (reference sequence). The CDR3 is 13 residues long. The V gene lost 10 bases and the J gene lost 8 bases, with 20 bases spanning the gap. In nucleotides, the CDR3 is TGTGCCACCTACCGGGGAGCAAGACCCGAAGCTTTCTTT. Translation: CATYRGARPEAFF. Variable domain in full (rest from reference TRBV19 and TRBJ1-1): DGGITQSPKYLFRKEGQNVTLSCEQNLNHDAMYWYRQDPGQGLRLIYYSQIVNDFQKGDIAEGYSVSREKKESFPLTVTSAQKNPTAFYLCATYRGARPEAFFGQGTRLTVV.

For the CDR3, the DNA is TGTGCCAGCAGGGCCGACGGGACACCAAATCAGCCCCAGCATTTT. Its translation: CASRADGTPNQPQHF. The chain carries TRBV6-4 and TRBJ1-5; a possible D gene is TRBD1 (6 bases). V lost 6 bases and J 4 bases, leaving 16 bases between the germline ends. Germline V CDR1 and CDR2: MRHNA, SNTAGT. This CDR3 is 15 amino acids long.

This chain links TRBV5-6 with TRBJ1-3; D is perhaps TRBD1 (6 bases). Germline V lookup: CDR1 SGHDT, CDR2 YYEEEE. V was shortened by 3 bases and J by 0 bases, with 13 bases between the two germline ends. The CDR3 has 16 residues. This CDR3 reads CASSYGPTGSGNTIYF. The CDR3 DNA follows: TGTGCCAGCAGCTACGGCCCGACAGGCTCTGGAAACACCATATATTTT.

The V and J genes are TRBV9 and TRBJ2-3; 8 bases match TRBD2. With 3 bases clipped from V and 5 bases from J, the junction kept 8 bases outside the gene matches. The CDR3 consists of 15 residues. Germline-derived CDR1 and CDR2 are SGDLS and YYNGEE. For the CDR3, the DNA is TGTGCCAGCAGCGCCCTTAGCGGGACTGAAGATACGCAGTATTTT. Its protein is CASSALSGTEDTQYF.

The CDR3 DNA reads as TGCGCCAGCAGCTTGCGGACAGTGCAAGACGAGCAGTACTTC. It specifies CASSLRTVQDEQYF. This rearrangement joins TRBV5-1 to TRBJ2-7; D might be TRBD1 (6 bases). Germline CDR1 reads SGHRS; CDR2 reads YFSETQ. This CDR3 has 14 residues. V lost 1 base, J lost 5 bases, and 13 bases lay in between.

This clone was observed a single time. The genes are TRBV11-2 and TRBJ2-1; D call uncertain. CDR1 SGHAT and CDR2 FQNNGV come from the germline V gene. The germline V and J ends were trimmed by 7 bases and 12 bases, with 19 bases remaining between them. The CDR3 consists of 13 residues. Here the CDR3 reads CASKERPRSMQFF. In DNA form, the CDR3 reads TGTGCCAGCAAGGAGAGGCCCCGTTCAATGCAGTTCTTC.

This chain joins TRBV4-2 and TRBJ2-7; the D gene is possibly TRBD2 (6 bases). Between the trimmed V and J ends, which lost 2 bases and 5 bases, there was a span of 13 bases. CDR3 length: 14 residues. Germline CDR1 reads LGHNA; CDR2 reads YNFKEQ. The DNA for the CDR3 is TGTGCCAGCAGCCAATGGGGGGTTATGCACGAGCAGTACTTC. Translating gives CASSQWGVMHEQYF.

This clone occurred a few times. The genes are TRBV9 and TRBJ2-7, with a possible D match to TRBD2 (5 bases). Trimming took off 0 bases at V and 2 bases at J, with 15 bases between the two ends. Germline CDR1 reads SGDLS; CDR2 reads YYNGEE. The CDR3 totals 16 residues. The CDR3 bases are TGTGCCAGCAGCGTAGCTGCTGGAGCGGATACCTACGAGCAGTACTTC. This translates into CASSVAAGADTYEQYF.

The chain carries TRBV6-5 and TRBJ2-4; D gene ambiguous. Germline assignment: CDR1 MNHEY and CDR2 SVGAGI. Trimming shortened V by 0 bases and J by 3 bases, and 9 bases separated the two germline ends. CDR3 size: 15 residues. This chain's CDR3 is CASSYSFADKNIQYF. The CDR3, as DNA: TGTGCCAGCAGTTACTCGTTTGCAGACAAAAACATTCAGTACTTC.

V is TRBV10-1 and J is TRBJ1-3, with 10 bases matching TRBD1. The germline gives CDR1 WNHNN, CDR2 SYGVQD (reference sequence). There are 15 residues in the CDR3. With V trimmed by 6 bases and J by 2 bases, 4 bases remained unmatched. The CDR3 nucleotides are TGCGCCAGCAGCCGGGACAGGGGAGCTGGAAACACCATATATTTT. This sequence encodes CASSRDRGAGNTIYF.

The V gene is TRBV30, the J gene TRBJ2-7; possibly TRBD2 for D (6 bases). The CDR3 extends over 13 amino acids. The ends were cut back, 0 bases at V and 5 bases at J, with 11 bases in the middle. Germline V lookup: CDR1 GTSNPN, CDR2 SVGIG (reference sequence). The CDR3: CAWSVSGRNEQYF. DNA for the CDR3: TGTGCCTGGAGTGTGTCGGGGAGGAACGAGCAGTACTTC.

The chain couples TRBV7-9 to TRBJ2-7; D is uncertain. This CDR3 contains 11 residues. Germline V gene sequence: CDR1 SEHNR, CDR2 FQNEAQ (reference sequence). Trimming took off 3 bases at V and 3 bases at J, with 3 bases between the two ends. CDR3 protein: CASSLYYEQYF. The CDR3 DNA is TGTGCCAGCAGCTTGTACTACGAGCAGTACTTC.

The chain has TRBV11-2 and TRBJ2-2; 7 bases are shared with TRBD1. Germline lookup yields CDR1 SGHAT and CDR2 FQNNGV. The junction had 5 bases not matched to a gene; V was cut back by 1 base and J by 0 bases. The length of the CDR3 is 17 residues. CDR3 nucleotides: TGTGCCAGCAGCTTAGGTCCCGGACAGGCGAACACCGGGGAGCTGTTTTTT. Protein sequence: CASSLGPGQANTGELFF.

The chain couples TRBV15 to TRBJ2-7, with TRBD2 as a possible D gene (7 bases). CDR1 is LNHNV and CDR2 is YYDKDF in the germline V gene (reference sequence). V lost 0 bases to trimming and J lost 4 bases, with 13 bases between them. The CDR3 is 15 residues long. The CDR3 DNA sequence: TGTGCCACCAGCAGAGAATCGGCGGGGGCGTACGAGCAGTACTTC. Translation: CATSRESAGAYEQYF.

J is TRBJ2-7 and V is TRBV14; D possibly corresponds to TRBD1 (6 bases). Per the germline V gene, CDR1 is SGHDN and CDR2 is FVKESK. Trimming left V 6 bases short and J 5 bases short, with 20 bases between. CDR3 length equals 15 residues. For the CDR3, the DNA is TGTGCCAGCAGTGTACTCGGGACAATCGGGGACGAGCAGTACTTC. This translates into CASSVLGTIGDEQYF.

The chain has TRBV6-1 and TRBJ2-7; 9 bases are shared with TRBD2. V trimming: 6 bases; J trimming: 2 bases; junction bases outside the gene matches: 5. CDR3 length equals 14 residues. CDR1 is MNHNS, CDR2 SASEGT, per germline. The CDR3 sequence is CASRPSGTTYEQYF. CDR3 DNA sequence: TGTGCCAGCAGGCCTAGCGGGACAACCTACGAGCAGTACTTC.

The CDR3 spells CASSQETGVTQYF. In DNA, the CDR3 is TGCGCCAGCAGCCAAGAGACGGGAGTGACGCAGTATTTT. The chain uses TRBV4-3 and TRBJ2-3; a possible D gene is TRBD2 (6 bases). This CDR3 has 13 amino acids. Trimming left V 0 bases short and J 9 bases short, with 10 bases between. Germline loops: CDR1 LGHNA, CDR2 YSLEER.

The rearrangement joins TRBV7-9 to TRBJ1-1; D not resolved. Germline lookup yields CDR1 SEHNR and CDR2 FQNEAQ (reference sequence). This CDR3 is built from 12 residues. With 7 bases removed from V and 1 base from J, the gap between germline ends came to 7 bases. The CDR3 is CASTPGNTEAFF. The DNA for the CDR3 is TGTGCCAGCACCCCAGGGAACACTGAAGCTTTCTTT.

The CDR3 protein is CASSPDSLVEQFF. CDR3 nucleotides: TGTGCCAGCAGCCCGGACTCCCTCGTTGAGCAGTTCTTC. The V gene is TRBV5-5, the J gene TRBJ2-1; perhaps TRBD2 as D (5 bases). Per germline, CDR1 SGHKS and CDR2 YYEKEE (reference sequence). CDR3 length equals 13 residues. Trimming took 4 bases from V and 9 from J, leaving 14 bases between them.

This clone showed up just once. The CDR3 DNA follows: TGCAGCGTTGTCCTTCTAAGCGAGCAGTACTTC. It codes for CSVVLLSEQYF. This sequence joins TRBV29-1 and TRBJ2-7; D is uncertain. The germline V and J ends were trimmed by 4 bases and 6 bases, with 10 bases remaining between them. CDR1 and CDR2 (germline): SQVTM, ANQGSEA. The CDR3 sequence is 11 residues long.

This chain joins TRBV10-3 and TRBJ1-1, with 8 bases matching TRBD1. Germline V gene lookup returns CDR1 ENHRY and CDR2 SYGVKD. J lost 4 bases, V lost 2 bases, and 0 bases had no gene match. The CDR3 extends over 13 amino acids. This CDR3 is CAISEGQGTEAFF. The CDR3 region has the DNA TGTGCCATCAGTGAGGGACAGGGCACTGAAGCTTTCTTT.